The T cell receptor (beta chain) under discussion was sequenced for a study of T cells in Graves' hyperthyroidism and ophthalmopathy. The CDR3 regions of TCR beta were amplified from RNA transcripts. During a first-round RT-PCR of the TCR CDR3, the HTBI primer set was used. TCRdb recomputed calls from the multiplex PCR reads with MiXCR, one row per CDR3 protein. This table holds approximately 640,000 distinct CDR3 sequences, 40% to 55% found once. The CDR3 consists of 15 residues. Trimming shortened V by 5 bases and J by 7 bases, and 15 bases separated the two germline ends. Uncontrolled infection, other autoimmune disease, pregnancy or lactation disqualified patients from enrolment. The study based diagnoses on clinical symptoms, serum thyroxine and TRAb, thyroid ultrasound and orbital computed tomography.

This clonotype originated in an adult man with Graves' disease, either hyperthyroidism or ophthalmopathy (not recorded which). The J gene is TRBJ1-6, the V gene TRBV12-3 or TRBV12-4, with D perhaps TRBD1 (6 bases). Input material: peripheral blood or thyroid tissue (not recorded which). This chain's CDR3 is CASSRSGHENSPLHF. In DNA form, the CDR3 reads TGTGCCAGCAGTAGATCGGGACATGAGAATTCACCCCTCCACTTT.